These 26 T cell receptor beta chains were sequenced from one sample in a study of blood T cell repertoires in COVID-19. Here immunoSEQ multiplex PCR was the method, and the copy in TCRdb shows in-frame clones only, minus some. The sample contains about 200,000 clones, about 91% of which appear only once. The sample was PBMCs or T cells enriched from blood (not recorded which). The receptor set was obtained from a woman in her 40s with acute COVID-19.

The chain recombines TRBV7-6 with TRBJ2-7, with 9 bases matching TRBD2. CDR3 size: 13 residues. Trimming at V came to 5 bases and at J to 8 bases, leaving 7 bases not matched to a gene. CDR1 is SGHVS, CDR2 FNYEAQ, per germline. CDR3 in DNA: TGTGCCAGCAGCCCCCCGGGACTAGCAAAGCAGTACTTC. Translated: CASSPPGLAKQYF.

A few counts support this clone. J is TRBJ2-2 and V is TRBV10-3; TRBD1 aligns across 11 bases. Germline lookup yields CDR1 ENHRY and CDR2 SYGVKD. CDR3 length equals 15 residues. J gave up 4 bases and V 7 bases, and 5 bases lay outside the gene matches. CDR3 residues: CAITSGQGGTGELFF. CDR3 sequence (DNA): TGTGCCATCACCTCGGGACAGGGGGGCACCGGGGAGCTGTTTTTT.

This clone was observed once. This chain uses TRBV6-2 or TRBV6-3 with TRBJ2-1, with D maybe TRBD1 (5 bases). The CDR3 is 14 residues long. Germline V gives CDR1 MNHEY, CDR2 SVGEGT. The V end was cut by 2 bases, the J end by 4 bases, with 9 bases between. CDR3 region: CASSYGAQYNEQFF. DNA of the CDR3: TGTGCCAGCAGTTACGGGGCCCAATACAATGAGCAGTTCTTC.

This chain uses TRBV9 with TRBJ1-2; TRBD1 aligns across 7 bases. Germline V gives CDR1 SGDLS, CDR2 YYNGEE. The CDR3 totals 16 residues. The ends lost 4 bases at V and 1 base at J; junction bases unmatched: 10. The CDR3 nucleotides read TGTGCCAGCAGCCCCCGAACCACAGGGGTTAACTATGGCTACACCTTC. Its protein product is CASSPRTTGVNYGYTF. The full variable domain, completed using reference TRBV9 and TRBJ1-2, is DSGVTQTPKHLITATGQRVTLRCSPRSGDLSVYWYQQSLDQGLQFLIQYYNGEERAKGNILERFSAQQFPDLHSELNLSSLELGDSALYFCASSPRTTGVNYGYTFGSGTRLTVV.

This clone occurred once. DNA of the CDR3: TGTGCCACCAGCAGAGGAGGGCTAGATGATTCACCCCTCCACTTT. Translating gives CATSRGGLDDSPLHF. This rearrangement joins TRBV15 to TRBJ1-6, with D unclear. Germline V gene data show CDR1 as LNHNV and CDR2 as YYDKDF (reference sequence). CDR3 length equals 15 residues. The germline V and J ends were trimmed by 1 base and 8 bases, with 12 bases remaining between them. The complete variable domain, with remaining parts taken from reference TRBV15 and TRBJ1-6, reads DAMVIQNPRYQVTQFGKPVTLSCSQTLNHNVMYWYQQKSSQAPKLLFHYYDKDFNNEADTPDNFQSRRPNTSFCFLDIRSPGLGDTAMYLCATSRGGLDDSPLHFGNGTRLTVT.

The chain joins TRBV9 to TRBJ2-1; tentatively, D is TRBD2 (5 bases). Looked up from germline, CDR1 is SGDLS and CDR2 is YYNGEE. This CDR3 region has 15 residues. V lost 2 bases and J lost 0, with 9 bases in between. CDR3 amino acids: CASSVTGSSYNEQFF. As DNA, the CDR3 is TGTGCCAGCAGCGTGACGGGGAGCTCCTACAATGAGCAGTTCTTC.

V gene TRBV28 combines with J gene TRBJ1-1; 7 bases agree with TRBD1. The germline V gene has CDR1 MDHEN and CDR2 SYDVKM. V shed 7 bases, J shed 0 bases, and the junction held 2 bases outside the gene matches. The CDR3 is made up of 13 amino acids. The CDR3 loop reads CASTGQVNTEAFF. In DNA form, the CDR3 reads TGTGCCAGCACCGGACAGGTGAACACTGAAGCTTTCTTT.

The chain couples TRBV7-2 to TRBJ1-2; no reliable D call. Germline loops: CDR1 SGHTA, CDR2 FQGNSA. CDR3 length: 14 amino acids. V gave up 0 bases and J gave up 2 bases, with 7 bases separating them. The CDR3 nucleotides are TGTGCCAGCAGCTTAGCGAGGGTAAACTATGGCTACACCTTC. It codes for CASSLARVNYGYTF.

The rearrangement links TRBV5-8 to TRBJ1-5, with D perhaps matching TRBD1 (5 bases). The ends were cut back, 0 bases at V and 1 base at J, with 14 bases in the middle. The CDR3 has 17 amino acids. The V gene's germline CDR1 is SGHTS and CDR2 YDEGEE. The CDR3 is CASSLAGQGLSNQPQHF. The CDR3 bases are TGTGCCAGCAGCTTGGCCGGGCAGGGACTAAGCAATCAGCCCCAGCATTTT.

This chain joins TRBV7-3 and TRBJ2-7; D is unresolved. Germline V gene lookup returns CDR1 SGHTA and CDR2 FQGTGA. V lost 0 bases and J 0 bases, leaving 6 bases between the germline ends. The CDR3 consists of 14 residues. The CDR3 nucleotides are TGTGCCAGCAGCTTAACGCACTACTCCTACGAGCAGTACTTC. It translates to CASSLTHYSYEQYF. The whole variable domain, filled in from reference TRBV7-3 and TRBJ2-7, reads GAGVSQTPSNKVTEKGKYVELRCDPISGHTALYWYRQSLGQGPEFLIYFQGTGAADDSGLPNDRFFAVRPEGSVSTLKIQRTERGDSAVYLCASSLTHYSYEQYFGPGTRLTVT.

This CDR3 is CASSWSTGASNEKLFF. The DNA of the CDR3 is TGTGCCAGCAGCTGGTCGACAGGGGCTTCTAATGAAAAACTGTTTTTT. V and J are TRBV11-2 and TRBJ1-4; 8 nucleotides align to TRBD1. The germline gives CDR1 SGHAT, CDR2 FQNNGV. This CDR3 comprises 16 residues. V lost 4 bases and J lost 3; bases outside the gene matches: 7. The entire variable domain, with the rest obtained from reference TRBV11-2 and TRBJ1-4, is as follows: EAGVAQSPRYKIIEKRQSVAFWCNPISGHATLYWYQQILGQGPKLLIQFQNNGVVDDSQLPKDRFSAERLKGVDSTLKIQPAKLEDSAVYLCASSWSTGASNEKLFFGSGTQLSVL.

The CDR3 sequence is CASSPDRGWTEAFF. DNA of the CDR3: TGTGCCAGCTCACCAGATCGGGGTTGGACTGAAGCTTTCTTT. The chain employs TRBV18 and TRBJ1-1; no reliable D call. Per germline, CDR1 KGHSH and CDR2 LQKENI. Trimming cost V 2 bases and J 5 bases, with 12 bases left between them. The CDR3 contains 14 residues.

This sequence joins TRBV2 and TRBJ2-7; perhaps TRBD2 as D (5 bases). The CDR3 length is 15 residues. V was shortened by 6 bases and J by 2 bases, with 17 bases between the two germline ends. Germline CDR1 is SNHLY and CDR2 is FYNNEI. CDR3 DNA sequence: TGTGCCAGCAGCGAGACGGGCGGGTATGCCTACGAGCAGTACTTC. Translated: CASSETGGYAYEQYF.

V usage is TRBV25-1 and J usage is TRBJ1-6, with 12 bases fitting TRBD1. The length of the CDR3 is 17 residues. The germline gives CDR1 MGHDK, CDR2 SYGVNS. Trimming cost V 2 bases and J 8 bases; bases outside gene matches: 7. The CDR3 nucleotides read TGTGCCAGCAGTGAAAGAAAGGGACAGGGGGCCCATTCACCCCTCCACTTT. This encodes CASSERKGQGAHSPLHF.

This clone was observed a single time. The chain carries TRBV3-1 (or the pseudogene TRBV3-2) and TRBJ2-3; 7 bases align to TRBD1. This CDR3 contains 14 residues. V lost 0 bases to trimming and J lost 11 bases; unmatched junction nucleotides: 8. Germline V gene lookup returns CDR1 LGHDT and CDR2 YNNKEL (reference sequence). CDR3 amino acids: CASSQDLQGRKQYF. The CDR3 coding sequence is TGTGCCAGCAGCCAAGACCTACAGGGGCGTAAGCAGTATTTT.

This clone was recorded only once. The chain recombines TRBV12-3 or TRBV12-4 with TRBJ1-1; the D is unclear. V dropped 7 bases and J dropped 1 base, with 10 bases sitting between them. This CDR3 is 13 amino acids long. CDR3 nucleotide sequence: TGTGCCAGCACAAGATACGGGAACACTGAAGCTTTCTTT. This codes for CASTRYGNTEAFF.

The chain couples TRBV7-2 to TRBJ1-2; weak D call: TRBD1 (5 bases). V lost 5 bases to trimming and J lost 4 bases, with 14 bases between them. The germline gives CDR1 SGHTA, CDR2 FQGNSA. This CDR3 is built from 14 residues. The CDR3 here is CASSTGQTFYGYTF. The CDR3 DNA sequence: TGTGCCAGCAGCACCGGACAAACATTCTATGGCTACACCTTC.

V and J are TRBV6-5 and TRBJ1-2; TRBD1 agrees at 10 bases. Germline values: CDR1 MNHEY, CDR2 SVGAGI. With 7 bases clipped from V and 5 bases from J, the junction kept 4 bases outside the gene matches. The CDR3 runs to 13 residues. Here the CDR3 DNA reads TGTGCCAGCACCCCGGGACAGGGGTATGGCTACACCTTC. Translated, it gives CASTPGQGYGYTF.

The V call is TRBV7-2, the J call TRBJ1-1; 7 positions agree with TRBD1. The CDR3 totals 15 residues. J lost 2 bases, V lost 4 bases, and 7 bases had no gene match. Looked up from germline, CDR1 is SGHTA and CDR2 is FQGNSA. The CDR3 is CASSYRGGGNTEAFF. The DNA for the CDR3 is TGTGCCAGCAGCTATCGAGGAGGGGGCAACACTGAAGCTTTCTTT.

The V call is TRBV5-1, the J call TRBJ1-6; 10 bases line up with TRBD1. This CDR3 comprises 15 residues. In germline, CDR1 is SGHRS, CDR2 YFSETQ. J was trimmed by 8 bases and V by 0 bases; bases with no gene match: 2. The CDR3 region has the DNA TGCGCCAGCAGCTTGGATGGGACAGGGGATTCACCCCTCCACTTT. Translated, it gives CASSLDGTGDSPLHF. Supplemented by reference TRBV5-1 and TRBJ1-6, the full variable domain reads KAGVTQTPRYLIKTRGQQVTLSCSPISGHRSVSWYQQTPGQGLQFLFEYFSETQRNKGNFPGRFSGRQFSNSRSEMNVSTLELGDSALYLCASSLDGTGDSPLHFGNGTRLTVT.

V gene TRBV5-1 combines with J gene TRBJ2-7; tentative D call: TRBD2 (5 bases). Germline-derived CDR1 and CDR2 are SGHRS and YFSETQ. This CDR3 spans 14 amino acids. Trimming stripped 0 bases from V and 6 bases from J, with 13 bases between. The CDR3 region is CASSLADRRSEQYF. Written as DNA, the CDR3 is TGCGCCAGCAGCTTGGCAGACCGGAGGTCCGAGCAGTACTTC.

J is TRBJ2-7 and V is TRBV19, with a weak D call TRBD2 (5 bases). There are 12 residues in the CDR3. CDR1 and CDR2 (germline): LNHDA, SQIVND (reference sequence). Trimming removed 8 bases from V and 0 bases from J, with 8 bases in between. The CDR3, as DNA: TGTGCCAGTGCCAGCGGCTCCTACGAGCAGTACTTC. Amino acids: CASASGSYEQYF.

This clone was observed once. The V and J genes are TRBV6-5 and TRBJ1-6; D is possibly TRBD1 (5 bases). This CDR3 has 13 residues. The germline V and J ends were trimmed by 6 bases and 10 bases, with 13 bases remaining between them. CDR1 and CDR2 from the germline V gene are MNHEY and SVGAGI. The DNA for the CDR3 is TGTGCCAGCAGAGACGATCGGGGGTCACCCCTCCACTTT. The encoded protein is CASRDDRGSPLHF.

The chain uses TRBV19 and TRBJ1-1, with 9 bases matching TRBD1. CDR1 and CDR2 (germline): LNHDA, SQIVND (reference sequence). The CDR3 totals 14 residues. V was clipped by 4 bases and J by 8 bases; unmatched bases: 8. CDR3 amino acids: CASSTQGQGREAFF. The CDR3 bases are TGTGCCAGTAGTACCCAGGGACAGGGCAGAGAAGCTTTCTTT.

The V call is TRBV29-1, the J call TRBJ1-2; D is perhaps TRBD1 (6 bases). The CDR3 is made up of 14 amino acids. V lost 0 bases and J lost 4, with 12 bases in between. Germline CDR1 is SQVTM and CDR2 is ANQGSEA. CDR3 in DNA: TGCAGCGTTGAAGAGGGTAGGGGGGGCTATGGCTACACCTTC. Translating it yields CSVEEGRGGYGYTF.

This rearrangement joins TRBV12-5 to TRBJ2-7, with D possibly being TRBD1 (6 bases). The length of the CDR3 is 15 residues. The V end was cut by 1 base, the J end by 0 bases, with 10 bases between. Germline V gene sequence: CDR1 LGHNT, CDR2 FRNRAP. CDR3 protein: CASGLALGASYEQYF. The CDR3 DNA is TGTGCTAGTGGTTTGGCTCTGGGGGCCTCCTACGAGCAGTACTTC.